This T cell receptor beta chain was sequenced in a study of molecular identifiers for immune sequencing clone quantification. Notes on the study in general: Reportedly, one cell's Jurkat TCR RNA was detected within 1,200,000 naive CD8 cells.

TCRdb ran MiXCR on the PCR reads and lists one entry per CDR3 protein. The sample includes under 650,000 distinct CDR3 sequences, approximately 20% of them seen just once. A few counts support this clonotype. Its specificity is not known. Germline CDR1 reads SGDLS; CDR2 reads YYNGEE. The V gene end was trimmed by 0 bases and the J gene end by 3 bases; junction bases not matched to a gene: 6. This CDR3 spans 17 amino acids. The rearrangement links TRBV9 to TRBJ2-3; 11 bases match TRBD2. The sequencing sample was made of naive CD8+ T cells from blood, with Jurkat cell RNA spiked in. As for subset: FACS-sorted CD8+CD4-CCR7+CD45RA+ naive T cells. The source of this sequence is a human donor in good health. Some libraries in this study had Jurkat cell RNA spiked in. The CDR3 bases are TGTGCCAGCAGCGTAGCTAGCGGGGGGACGCCAACAGATACGCAGTATTTT. Its protein is CASSVASGGTPTDTQYF. Drawing the rest from reference TRBV9 and TRBJ2-3, the complete variable domain is DSGVTQTPKHLITATGQRVTLRCSPRSGDLSVYWYQQSLDQGLQFLIQYYNGEERAKGNILERFSAQQFPDLHSELNLSSLELGDSALYFCASSVASGGTPTDTQYFGPGTRLTVL.